This T cell receptor (beta chain) came from a study of PD-L1 blockade in urothelial cancer. About the study: Enrolled patients had been treated previously with 0 to 3 chemotherapy regimens. Blood drawn 3 weeks (second dose) and 6 weeks after treatment start was analyzed. Study results and caveats: Durable-benefit patients showed greater tumor-associated blood clone expansion at 3 weeks. Lower pretreatment blood TCR clonality, under the median, predicted better survival, researchers reported.

The data were produced by immunoSEQ multiplex PCR, yet TCRdb's version contains in-frame clones alone and is incomplete. Found here are tens of thousands of clones, approximately 92% of them singletons; the top ten hold around 8.3%. This clone showed up just once. The target antigen is unknown. The germline V and J ends were trimmed by 6 bases and 9 bases, with 12 bases remaining between them. The CDR3 consists of 12 residues. The germline V gene has CDR1 WNHNN and CDR2 SYGVQD (reference sequence). Sequences were derived from PBMCs, sampled around atezolizumab (anti-PD-L1) treatment. The V gene is TRBV10-1, the J gene TRBJ2-1; D might be TRBD1 (5 bases). The origin of this receptor is a man aged 70 or older with urothelial cancer. Written as DNA, the CDR3 is TGCGCCAGCAGCGAAGGGGTGGGTGAGCAGTTCTTC. Protein product: CASSEGVGEQFF.